What follows are 10 T cell receptor beta chains derived from one specimen sequenced in a study of post-analysis software for immune sequencing data. Their recognized antigens are unknown. Unique molecular identifiers were built into the TCR beta cDNA libraries. TCRdb used MiXCR to reprocess the PCR reads, holding one entry per CDR3 protein. Seen here are 750,000 to 950,000 distinct CDR3 sequences, 46% observed once, and the top ten hold roughly 5%. Overall study results and limits: Controls had lower frequencies than patients of four or five TRBV segments, which included TRBV5-6, TRBV5-1 and TRBV20-1.

The sample comprised blood. These receptor sequences come from a girl between 10 and 17 years old with multiple sclerosis.

The rearrangement uses TRBV3-1 and TRBJ2-4; TRBD1 might be the D (5 bases). The J call may be incorrect, as the DNA end agrees better with TRBJ2-7. From germline, CDR1 is LGHDT and CDR2 YNNKEL (reference sequence). CDR3 size: 15 residues. The CDR3 spells CASSQQGGIAYEQYF. CDR3 DNA: TGTGCCAGCAGCCAACAGGGTGGAATTGCCTACGAGCAGTACTTC.

This clonotype came up a few times. The genes are TRBV6-1 and TRBJ2-7, with a tentative D call TRBD1 (5 bases). V lost 1 base to trimming and J lost 3 bases, with 10 bases between them. The CDR3 covers 14 residues. From germline, CDR1 is MNHNS and CDR2 SASEGT. CDR3 coding DNA: TGTGCCAGCAGTGAAGTTGGGGCGGACTACGAGCAGTACTTC. It translates to CASSEVGADYEQYF.

The sample holds many counts of this clonotype. The chain couples TRBV20-1 to TRBJ2-1, with 7 bases that match TRBD2. Germline V CDR1 and CDR2: DFQATT, SNEGSKA (reference sequence). V trimming: 7 bases; J trimming: 0 bases; junction bases outside the gene matches: 6. CDR3 length: 14 residues. The CDR3 reads CSVLSGASYNEQFF. CDR3 in DNA: TGCAGTGTTTTAAGCGGGGCCTCCTACAATGAGCAGTTCTTC.

The chain is built from TRBV20-1 and TRBJ2-7; 7 nucleotides align to TRBD1. The V gene end was trimmed by 6 bases and the J gene end by 9 bases; junction bases not matched to a gene: 11. CDR3 size: 12 residues. Germline CDR1 DFQATT, CDR2 SNEGSKA (reference sequence). The CDR3 spells CSATGTVKGQYF. CDR3 in DNA: TGCAGTGCAACCGGGACAGTAAAAGGGCAGTACTTC.

The chain employs TRBV15 and TRBJ2-1; 7 bases agree with TRBD1. The CDR3 loop spans 15 amino acids. Trimming removed 5 bases from V and 2 bases from J; junction bases left unmatched: 6. Looked up from germline, CDR1 is LNHNV and CDR2 is YYDKDF (reference sequence). CDR3 loop: CATSVWQGAYNEQFF. For the CDR3, the DNA is TGTGCCACCAGCGTCTGGCAGGGGGCCTACAATGAGCAGTTCTTC.

V gene TRBV15 combines with J gene TRBJ2-1, with 8 bases lining up with TRBD2. CDR1 LNHNV and CDR2 YYDKDF come from the germline V gene (reference sequence). This CDR3 is built from 14 residues. V lost 6 bases to trimming and J lost 8 bases; unmatched junction nucleotides: 9. Here the CDR3 reads CATRGLADVHEQFF. The CDR3, as DNA: TGTGCCACCAGAGGACTAGCAGACGTACATGAGCAGTTCTTC.

V usage is TRBV6-4 and J usage is TRBJ1-5; no definite D call. With 8 bases removed from V and 5 bases from J, the gap between germline ends came to 13 bases. Germline values: CDR1 MRHNA, CDR2 SNTAGT. The CDR3 covers 13 residues. CDR3 region: CASAMGFDQPQHF. CDR3 nucleotide sequence: TGTGCCAGCGCTATGGGGTTTGATCAGCCCCAGCATTTT.

The chain employs TRBV29-1 and TRBJ2-5; TRBD2 aligns across 8 bases. V dropped 4 bases and J dropped 5; count of bases not matched to a gene: 18. Germline CDR1 and CDR2: SQVTM and ANQGSEA. The CDR3 runs 17 residues. This CDR3 is CSVVLGLTCGRRETQYF. In nucleotides, the CDR3 is TGCAGCGTTGTGTTGGGATTGACTTGCGGGAGGAGGGAGACCCAGTACTTC.

V is TRBV15 and J is TRBJ1-1; D may be TRBD1 (6 bases). This CDR3 has 14 residues. V lost 5 bases and J lost 2, with 12 bases in between. Germline-derived CDR1 and CDR2 are LNHNV and YYDKDF (reference sequence). The CDR3 reads CATSPRGGNTEAFF. The CDR3 nucleotides read TGTGCCACCAGCCCCAGAGGGGGAAACACTGAAGCTTTCTTT.

This sequence joins TRBV14 and TRBJ2-7, with 10 bases lining up with TRBD1. This CDR3 contains 16 residues. Germline trimming cut 3 bases from V and 5 bases from J; bases unmatched to any gene: 10. Germline CDR1 and CDR2: SGHDN and FVKESK. This CDR3 is CASSQDSGQGSHEQYF. CDR3 nucleotide sequence: TGTGCCAGCAGCCAGGACTCGGGACAGGGGTCCCACGAGCAGTACTTC. Full variable domain (rest looked up from reference TRBV14 and TRBJ2-7): EAGVTQFPSHSVIEKGQTVTLRCDPISGHDNLYWYRRVMGKEIKFLLHFVKESKQDESGMPNNRFLAERTGGTYSTLKVQPAELEDSGVYFCASSQDSGQGSHEQYFGPGTRLTVT.